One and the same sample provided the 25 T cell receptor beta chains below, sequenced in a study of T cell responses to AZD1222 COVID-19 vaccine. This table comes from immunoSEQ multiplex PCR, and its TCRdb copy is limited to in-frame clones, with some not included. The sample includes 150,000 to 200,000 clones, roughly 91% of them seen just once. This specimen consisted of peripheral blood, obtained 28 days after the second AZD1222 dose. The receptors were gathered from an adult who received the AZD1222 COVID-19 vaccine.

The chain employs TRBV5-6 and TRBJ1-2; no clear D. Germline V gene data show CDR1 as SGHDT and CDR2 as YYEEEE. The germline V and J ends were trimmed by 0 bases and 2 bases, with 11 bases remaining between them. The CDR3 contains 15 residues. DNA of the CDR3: TGTGCCAGCAGCTTGGGGCGCACACTCAACTATGGCTACACCTTC. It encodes CASSLGRTLNYGYTF. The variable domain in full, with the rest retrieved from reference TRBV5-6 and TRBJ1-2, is DAGVTQSPTHLIKTRGQQVTLRCSPKSGHDTVSWYQQALGQGPQFIFQYYEEEERQRGNFPDRFSGHQFPNYSSELNVNALLLGDSALYLCASSLGRTLNYGYTFGSGTRLTVV.

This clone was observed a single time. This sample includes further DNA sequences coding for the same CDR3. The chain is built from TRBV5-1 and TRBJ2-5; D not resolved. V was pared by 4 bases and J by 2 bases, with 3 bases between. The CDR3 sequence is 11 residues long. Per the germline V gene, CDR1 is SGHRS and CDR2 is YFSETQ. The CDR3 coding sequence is TGCGCCAGCAGCCGACAAGAGACCCAGTACTTC. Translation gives CASSRQETQYF.

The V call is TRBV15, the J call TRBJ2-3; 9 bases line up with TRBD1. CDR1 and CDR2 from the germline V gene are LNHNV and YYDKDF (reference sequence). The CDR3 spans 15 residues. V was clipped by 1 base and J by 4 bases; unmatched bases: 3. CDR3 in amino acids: CATSRGDRVADTQYF. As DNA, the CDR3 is TGTGCCACCAGCAGAGGGGACAGGGTGGCAGATACGCAGTATTTT.

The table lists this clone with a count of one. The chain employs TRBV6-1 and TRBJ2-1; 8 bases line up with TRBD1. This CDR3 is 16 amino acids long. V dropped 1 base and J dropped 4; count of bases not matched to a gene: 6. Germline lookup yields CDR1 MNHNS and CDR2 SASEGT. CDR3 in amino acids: CASSEDRQGLYNEQFF. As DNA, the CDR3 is TGTGCCAGCAGTGAAGACCGACAGGGGTTGTACAATGAGCAGTTCTTC.

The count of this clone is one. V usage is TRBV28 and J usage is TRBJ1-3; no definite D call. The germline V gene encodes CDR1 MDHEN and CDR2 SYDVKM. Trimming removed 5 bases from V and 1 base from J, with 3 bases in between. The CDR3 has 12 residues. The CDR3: CASSASGNTIYF. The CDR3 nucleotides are TGTGCCAGCAGTGCGTCTGGAAACACCATATATTTT.

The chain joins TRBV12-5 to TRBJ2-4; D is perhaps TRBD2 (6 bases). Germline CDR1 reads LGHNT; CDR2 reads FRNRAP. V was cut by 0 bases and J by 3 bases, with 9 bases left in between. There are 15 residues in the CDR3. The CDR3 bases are TGTGCTAGTGGTTTGGTAGGAGGGGTCAAAAACATTCAGTACTTC. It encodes CASGLVGGVKNIQYF.

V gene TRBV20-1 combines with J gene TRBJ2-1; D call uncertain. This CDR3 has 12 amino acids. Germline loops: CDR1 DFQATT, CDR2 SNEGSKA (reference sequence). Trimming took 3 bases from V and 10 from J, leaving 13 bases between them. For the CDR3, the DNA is TGCAGTGCTAGTGAGCAGGCTTACGAGCAGTTCTTC. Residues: CSASEQAYEQFF.

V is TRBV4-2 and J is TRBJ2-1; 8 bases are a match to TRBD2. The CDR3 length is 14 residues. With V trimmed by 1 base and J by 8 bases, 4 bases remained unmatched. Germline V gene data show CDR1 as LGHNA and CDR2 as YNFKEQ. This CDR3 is CASSQGTSFDEQFF. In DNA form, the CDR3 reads TGTGCCAGCAGCCAAGGGACTAGCTTCGATGAGCAGTTCTTC.

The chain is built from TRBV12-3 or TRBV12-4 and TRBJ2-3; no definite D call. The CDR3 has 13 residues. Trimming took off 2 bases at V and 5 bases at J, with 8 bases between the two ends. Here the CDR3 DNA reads TGTGCCAGCAGTTTATCCCGAAGAGATACGCAGTATTTT. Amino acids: CASSLSRRDTQYF.

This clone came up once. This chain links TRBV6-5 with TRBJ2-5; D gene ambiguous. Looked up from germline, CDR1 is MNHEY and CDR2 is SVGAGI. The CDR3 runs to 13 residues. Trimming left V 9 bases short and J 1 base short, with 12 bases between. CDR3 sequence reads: CASRLSPQETQYF. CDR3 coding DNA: TGTGCCAGTCGACTCTCTCCCCAAGAGACCCAGTACTTC.

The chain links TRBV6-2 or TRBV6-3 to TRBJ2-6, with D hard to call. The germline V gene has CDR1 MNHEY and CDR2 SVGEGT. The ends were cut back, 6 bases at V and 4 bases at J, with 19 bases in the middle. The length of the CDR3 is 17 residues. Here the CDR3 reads CASSGPRAVSGANVLTF. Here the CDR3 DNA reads TGTGCCAGCAGCGGACCCCGGGCGGTATCCGGGGCCAACGTCCTGACTTTC.

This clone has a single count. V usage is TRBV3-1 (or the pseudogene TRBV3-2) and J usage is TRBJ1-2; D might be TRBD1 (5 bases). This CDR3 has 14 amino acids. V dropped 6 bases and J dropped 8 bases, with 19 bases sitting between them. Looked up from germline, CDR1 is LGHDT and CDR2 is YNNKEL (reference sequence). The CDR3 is CASRPEGTQSGYTF. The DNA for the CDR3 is TGTGCCAGCAGGCCCGAGGGGACCCAAAGCGGCTACACCTTC.

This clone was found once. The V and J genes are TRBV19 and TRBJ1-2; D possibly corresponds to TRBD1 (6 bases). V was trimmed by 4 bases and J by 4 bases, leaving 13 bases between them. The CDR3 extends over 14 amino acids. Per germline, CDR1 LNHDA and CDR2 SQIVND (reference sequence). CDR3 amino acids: CASSTTQGIYGYTF. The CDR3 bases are TGTGCCAGTAGTACAACCCAGGGGATCTATGGCTACACCTTC. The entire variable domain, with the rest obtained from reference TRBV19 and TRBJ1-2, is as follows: DGGITQSPKYLFRKEGQNVTLSCEQNLNHDAMYWYRQDPGQGLRLIYYSQIVNDFQKGDIAEGYSVSREKKESFPLTVTSAQKNPTAFYLCASSTTQGIYGYTFGSGTRLTVV.

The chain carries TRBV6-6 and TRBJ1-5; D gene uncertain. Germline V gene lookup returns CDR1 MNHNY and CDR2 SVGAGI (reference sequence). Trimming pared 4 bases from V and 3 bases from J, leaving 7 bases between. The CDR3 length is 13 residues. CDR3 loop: CASSSDHNQPQHF. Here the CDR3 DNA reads TGTGCCAGCAGTTCGGATCACAATCAGCCCCAGCATTTT.

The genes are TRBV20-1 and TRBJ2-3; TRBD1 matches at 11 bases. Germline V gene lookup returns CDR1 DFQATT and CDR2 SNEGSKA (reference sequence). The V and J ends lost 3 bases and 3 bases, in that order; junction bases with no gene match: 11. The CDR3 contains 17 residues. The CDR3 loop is CSASPPAGQGATDTQYF. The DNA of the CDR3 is TGCAGTGCTAGTCCTCCCGCCGGACAGGGGGCAACAGATACGCAGTATTTT.

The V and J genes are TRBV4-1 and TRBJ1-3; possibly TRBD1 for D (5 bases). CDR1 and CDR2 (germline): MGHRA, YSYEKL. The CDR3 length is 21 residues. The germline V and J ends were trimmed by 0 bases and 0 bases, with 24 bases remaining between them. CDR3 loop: CASSQDSGQGGFGLSGNTIYF. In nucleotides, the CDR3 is TGCGCCAGCAGCCAAGATTCGGGGCAGGGAGGTTTTGGCCTCTCTGGAAACACCATATATTTT.

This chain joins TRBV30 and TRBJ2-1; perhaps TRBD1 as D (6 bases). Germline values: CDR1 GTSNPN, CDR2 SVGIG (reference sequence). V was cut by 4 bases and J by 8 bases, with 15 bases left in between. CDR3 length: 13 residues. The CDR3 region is CAWNLQGVYEQFF. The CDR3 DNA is TGTGCCTGGAACCTACAGGGTGTCTATGAGCAGTTCTTC.

CDR3 nucleotides: TGCGCCAGCAGCCCCAGGACTAGCGGTGCCTACGAGCAGTACTTC. Amino acids: CASSPRTSGAYEQYF. V gene TRBV5-1 combines with J gene TRBJ2-7, with 10 bases fitting TRBD2. Losses at the gene ends were 4 bases for V and 2 bases for J; bases not matched to a gene: 6. CDR3 length: 15 amino acids. CDR1 SGHRS and CDR2 YFSETQ come from the germline V gene.

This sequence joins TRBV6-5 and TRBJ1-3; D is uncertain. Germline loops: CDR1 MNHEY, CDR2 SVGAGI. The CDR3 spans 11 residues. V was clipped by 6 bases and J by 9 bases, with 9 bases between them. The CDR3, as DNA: TGTGCCAGCAGGGATTGGGGCACCATATATTTT. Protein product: CASRDWGTIYF.

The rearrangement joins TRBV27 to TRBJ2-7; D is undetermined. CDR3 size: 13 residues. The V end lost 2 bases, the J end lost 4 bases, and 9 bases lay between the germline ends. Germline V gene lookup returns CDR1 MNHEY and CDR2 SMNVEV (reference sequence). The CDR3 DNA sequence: TGTGCCAGCAGTTTAAGGGCTTATTACGAGCAGTACTTC. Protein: CASSLRAYYEQYF.

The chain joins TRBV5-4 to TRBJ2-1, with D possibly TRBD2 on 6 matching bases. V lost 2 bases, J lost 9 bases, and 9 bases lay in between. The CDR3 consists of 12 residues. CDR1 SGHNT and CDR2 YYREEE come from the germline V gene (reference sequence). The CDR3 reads CASSFLGGEQFF. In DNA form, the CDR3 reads TGTGCCAGCAGCTTCCTGGGGGGTGAGCAGTTCTTC.

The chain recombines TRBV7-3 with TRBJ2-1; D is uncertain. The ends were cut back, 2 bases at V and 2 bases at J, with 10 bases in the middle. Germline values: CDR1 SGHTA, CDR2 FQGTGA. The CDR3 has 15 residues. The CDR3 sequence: CASSLRAETYNEQFF. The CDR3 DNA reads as TGTGCCAGCAGCTTACGGGCTGAGACCTACAATGAGCAGTTCTTC.

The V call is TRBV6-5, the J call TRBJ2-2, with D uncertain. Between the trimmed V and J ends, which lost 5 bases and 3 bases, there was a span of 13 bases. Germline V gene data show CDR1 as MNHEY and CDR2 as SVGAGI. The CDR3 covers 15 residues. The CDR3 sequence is CASSPRASDTGELFF. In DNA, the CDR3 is TGTGCCAGCAGTCCCCGGGCTTCGGACACCGGGGAGCTGTTTTTT.

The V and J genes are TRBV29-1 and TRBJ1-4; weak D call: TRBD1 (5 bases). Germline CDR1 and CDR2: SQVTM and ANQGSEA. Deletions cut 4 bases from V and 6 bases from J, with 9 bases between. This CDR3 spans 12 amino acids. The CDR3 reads CSVVQADEKLFF. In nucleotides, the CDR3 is TGCAGCGTTGTACAGGCGGATGAAAAACTGTTTTTT. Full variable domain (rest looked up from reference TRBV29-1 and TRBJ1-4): SAVISQKPSRDICQRGTSLTIQCQVDSQVTMMFWYRQQPGQSLTLIATANQGSEATYESGFVIDKFPISRPNLTFSTLTVSNMSPEDSSIYLCSVVQADEKLFFGSGTQLSVL.

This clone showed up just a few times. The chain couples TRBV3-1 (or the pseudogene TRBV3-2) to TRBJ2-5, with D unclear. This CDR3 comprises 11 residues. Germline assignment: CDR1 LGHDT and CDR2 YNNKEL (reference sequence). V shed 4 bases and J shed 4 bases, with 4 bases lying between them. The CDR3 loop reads CASSLRETQYF. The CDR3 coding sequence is TGTGCCAGCAGCCTAAGAGAGACCCAGTACTTC.